These T cell receptor beta chains were read from a single sample in a study of blood T cells in healthy people across ages. TCRdb reprocessed the 5' RACE reads with MiXCR, giving one entry per CDR3 protein. The sample has about 800,000 distinct CDR3 sequences; 25% are singletons. These same records also appear under a second study, on T cells of mothers and their children.

The sequenced sample was blood. The receptors come from a boy under 18 in good health. Each CDR3 is given with its conserved first and last residue. A D gene is named only where the DNA matches it firmly. The size entry is marked missing in some rows and otherwise reads once, few, many or a size class.

cdr3_nt: TGTGCCAGCAGAGCAACAGGGGCCTTTTCCTATGGCTACACCTTC
cdr3_aa: CASRATGAFSYGYTF
clone_size: -
d_call: TRBD1
j_call: TRBJ1-2
v_call: TRBV28

cdr3_nt: TGTGCCAGCAAAGTCTTAAGGGACTGGAGTGAGCAGTTCTTC
cdr3_aa: CASKVLRDWSEQFF
clone_size: few
d_call: -
j_call: TRBJ2-1
v_call: TRBV6-2/TRBV6-3

cdr3_nt: TGCGCCAGCAGCCTATGGGGGGGGACTAAAGGGCCTTCACCCCTCCACTTT
cdr3_aa: CASSLWGGTKGPSPLHF
clone_size: -
d_call: -
j_call: TRBJ1-6
v_call: TRBV4-3

cdr3_nt: TGCAGTGCTGAGGGGGGAGGGCGGGATCCCTCCTACGAGCAGTACTTC
cdr3_aa: CSAEGGGRDPSYEQYF
clone_size: -
d_call: -
j_call: TRBJ2-7
v_call: TRBV20-1

cdr3_nt: TGTGCCAGCAGTGAAGGCTTGGGGGACTGGGAGACCCAGTACTTC
cdr3_aa: CASSEGLGDWETQYF
clone_size: -
d_call: -
j_call: TRBJ2-5
v_call: TRBV6-1

cdr3_nt: TGTGCCAGCAGCTTACGGGGGTCGCGGGAGCAGCACTTC
cdr3_aa: CASSLRGSREQHF
clone_size: -
d_call: TRBD2
j_call: TRBJ2-7
v_call: TRBV7-6

cdr3_nt: TGCGCCAGCAGCGTAATCGACGGCGAGCAGTACTTC
cdr3_aa: CASSVIDGEQYF
clone_size: -
d_call: -
j_call: TRBJ2-7
v_call: TRBV5-1

cdr3_nt: TGTGCCATCAGGGAGCGGGATTGGGGCAATGAGCAGTTCTTC
cdr3_aa: CAIRERDWGNEQFF
clone_size: few
d_call: TRBD2
j_call: TRBJ2-1
v_call: TRBV10-3

cdr3_nt: TGTGCCACCAGTGATTCTCCGAGTAGCGGGCTACGCAATGAGCAGTTCTTC
cdr3_aa: CATSDSPSSGLRNEQFF
clone_size: few
d_call: TRBD2
j_call: TRBJ2-1
v_call: TRBV24-1

cdr3_nt: TGTGCCAGCAGCTTGACAGGGGGCTGGGGAAACACCATATATTTT
cdr3_aa: CASSLTGGWGNTIYF
clone_size: -
d_call: TRBD1
j_call: TRBJ1-3
v_call: TRBV27